The clone carrying this TCR beta chain was detected a few times. The antigen is unknown. TCRdb itself ran the reads through MiXCR, one entry per CDR3 protein. The repertoire consists of about 150,000 distinct CDR3 sequences, with 32% occurring once and the leading ten covering about 50%. The entry originates in a study of T cell repertoires in cytomegalovirus infection. The receptor was isolated from a human donor in good health (CMV status not recorded). Some clones in this sample may be carry-over from other donors' samples. The specimen was CD8+ T cells from cultured PBMCs, collected from culture after CMV antigen stimulation.

In DNA, the CDR3 is TGCGCCAGCAGCCAAGATGACTTGGGGGCCAATGAAAAACTGTTTTTT. It yields the protein CASSQDDLGANEKLFF. This sequence joins TRBV4-1 and TRBJ1-4; tentative D call: TRBD1 (6 bases). The CDR3 consists of 16 residues. Trimming shortened V by 0 bases and J by 5 bases, and 13 bases separated the two germline ends. Germline V gene sequence: CDR1 MGHRA, CDR2 YSYEKL.